This T cell receptor beta chain was profiled in a study of T cell responses to AZD1222 COVID-19 vaccine. Study conclusions and caveats: Repertoire sampling was restricted to post-peak T cell response timepoints. Donors were mostly white British, more females; clonal diversity possibly underestimated. Along spike, vaccine-associated CD4 TCRs were found throughout, with dominance at 160-218 and 743-854.

With V trimmed by 6 bases and J by 1 base, 9 bases remained unmatched. This CDR3 comprises 17 residues. Germline V lookup: CDR1 ENHRY, CDR2 SYGVKD. On this clone: Antigen specificity is unknown.

Clones were read by immunoSEQ multiplex PCR, and TCRdb kept only the in-frame ones, dropping some. The table has tens of thousands of clones, around 91% seen once. The sequenced sample was peripheral blood, obtained 28 days after the second AZD1222 dose. The clonotype comes from an adult who received the AZD1222 COVID-19 vaccine. V usage is TRBV10-3 and J usage is TRBJ2-2; 9 positions agree with TRBD1. CDR3 region: CAISPRDRDENTGELFF. Written as DNA, the CDR3 is TGTGCCATCAGCCCCCGGGACAGGGATGAGAACACCGGGGAGCTGTTTTTT.